These T cell receptor beta chains were read from a single sample in a study of naive and memory T cell subsets. Using its own MiXCR run on the UMI-ligation and nested PCR reads, TCRdb lists one record per CDR3 protein. Of around 27,000 distinct CDR3 sequences in the sample, roughly 10% were seen once. Sequenced sample: effector memory CD4+ T cells from blood. These receptors came from a human donor in good health. CDR3s include the opening cysteine and the closing phenylalanine or tryptophan. D genes are given only for firm matches. Some rows have no size entry. The others give once, few or many, or a class for an expanded clone.

many	15	TRBV28	NA	TRBJ2-4	CASSQTGFTKNIQYF	TGTGCCAGCAGTCAAACAGGGTTTACCAAAAACATTCAGTACTTC
medium-sized	13	TRBV20-1	TRBD1	TRBJ1-1	CSAHRGQGTEAFF	TGCAGTGCCCATAGGGGACAGGGAACTGAAGCTTTCTTT
NA	16	TRBV20-1	TRBD1	TRBJ2-3	CSARNRGIGGTDTQYF	TGCAGTGCTAGAAACAGGGGTATAGGGGGCACAGATACGCAGTATTTT
NA	15	TRBV6-2/TRBV6-3	NA	TRBJ1-5	CASRTGTAVGQPQHF	TGTGCCAGCAGAACTGGGACGGCGGTAGGTCAGCCCCAGCATTTT
many	15	TRBV10-3	NA	TRBJ1-4	CAISRDGTDNEKLFF	TGTGCCATCAGCCGCGACGGGACGGATAATGAAAAACTGTTTTTT
few	16	TRBV3-1	NA	TRBJ2-5	CASSQGVGRRGETQYF	TGTGCCAGCAGCCAAGGGGTAGGGCGGAGGGGGGAGACCCAGTACTTC
few	16	TRBV19	TRBD1	TRBJ1-6	CASSMGTGGSRSPLHF	TGTGCCAGTAGTATGGGGACAGGGGGTTCGCGTTCACCCCTCCACTTT
few	17	TRBV7-7	TRBD2	TRBJ2-1	CASSCPGLTSSYNEQFF	TGTGCCAGCAGCTGCCCGGGACTAACGAGCTCCTACAATGAGCAGTTCTTC
NA	14	TRBV30	TRBD2	TRBJ2-3	CAWSEREEADTQYF	TGTGCCTGGAGCGAGCGGGAGGAGGCAGATACGCAGTATTTT
NA	15	TRBV2	NA	TRBJ2-3	CASAPQGTSTDTQYF	TGTGCCAGCGCGCCACAGGGGACTAGCACAGATACGCAGTATTTT
NA	13	TRBV5-5	NA	TRBJ2-7	CASSLDFYYEQYF	TGTGCCAGCAGCTTGGACTTCTATTACGAGCAGTACTTC
many	14	TRBV7-8	NA	TRBJ2-7	CASSLEAGPYEQYF	TGTGCCAGCAGCTTAGAGGCAGGGCCCTACGAGCAGTACTTC
many	14	TRBV14	TRBD1	TRBJ2-5	CASSHNRGQETQYF	TGTGCCAGCAGCCATAACAGGGGGCAAGAGACCCAGTACTTC
few	16	TRBV7-6	NA	TRBJ2-7	CASSLSIPGLVYEQYF	TGTGCCAGCAGCTTATCTATCCCAGGTTTGGTCTACGAGCAGTACTTC
NA	15	TRBV29-1	TRBD1	TRBJ2-7	CSVGWSGQGIHEQYF	TGCAGCGTTGGGTGGTCGGGACAGGGCATCCACGAGCAGTACTTC
NA	12	TRBV5-4	TRBD1	TRBJ2-7	CASSQDRGEQYF	TGTGCCAGCAGCCAAGACAGGGGCGAGCAGTACTTC
NA	15	TRBV12-3/TRBV12-4	TRBD2	TRBJ2-3	CASSSSGANTDTQYF	TGTGCCAGCAGCAGTAGCGGGGCGAACACAGATACGCAGTATTTT
many	15	TRBV20-1	NA	TRBJ1-1	CSASGGKGSNTEAFF	TGCAGTGCTTCCGGGGGTAAGGGATCGAACACTGAAGCTTTCTTT
few	14	TRBV11-2	TRBD1	TRBJ1-2	CASSSTGGGRGYTF	TGTGCCAGCAGCTCGACAGGGGGCGGACGTGGCTACACCTTC
NA	12	TRBV30	NA	TRBJ1-5	CAWSVQGQAQHF	TGTGCCTGGAGTGTTCAGGGACAAGCCCAGCATTTT
few	11	TRBV7-8	NA	TRBJ2-5	CASSPQGTQYF	TGTGCCAGCAGCCCCCAAGGGACCCAGTACTTC
medium-sized	18	TRBV12-3/TRBV12-4	NA	TRBJ2-5	CASRNTGTTPGEGWTQYF	TGTGCCAGCAGAAACACAGGGACTACCCCCGGTGAAGGATGGACCCAGTACTTC
NA	13	TRBV30	NA	TRBJ2-7	CAWGRQYNYEQYF	TGTGCCTGGGGGCGACAGTATAATTACGAGCAGTACTTC
many	17	TRBV6-2/TRBV6-3	NA	TRBJ1-3	CASSKYRGGSSGNTIYF	TGTGCCAGCTCAAAATATCGGGGCGGCAGCTCTGGAAACACCATATATTTT
few	11	TRBV5-6	NA	TRBJ1-1	CASSLNSEAFF	TGTGCCAGCAGCTTGAACTCTGAAGCTTTCTTT
many	14	TRBV6-6	NA	TRBJ2-1	CASSRESSYNEQFF	TGTGCCAGCAGTCGGGAAAGCTCCTACAATGAGCAGTTCTTC
many	12	TRBV28	NA	TRBJ2-7	CASREGRTGLYF	TGTGCCAGCCGGGAGGGTCGGACAGGGCTGTACTTC
few	14	TRBV2	TRBD1	TRBJ2-7	CASSEGTGVWEQYF	TGTGCCAGCAGTGAAGGGACAGGGGTCTGGGAGCAGTACTTC
many	17	TRBV7-9	TRBD2	TRBJ2-4	CASSPLAGGLAKNIQYF	TGTGCCAGCAGCCCCCTAGCGGGAGGACTAGCCAAAAACATTCAGTACTTC
few	16	TRBV7-9	NA	TRBJ1-5	CASSLGAGRDHQPQHF	TGTGCCAGCAGCTTAGGGGCTGGGAGGGATCATCAGCCCCAGCATTTT
few	14	TRBV20-1	NA	TRBJ2-7	CSASGGGRTYEQYF	TGCAGTGCTAGTGGTGGGGGGAGAACCTACGAGCAGTACTTC
many	16	TRBV15	TRBD1	TRBJ2-2	CATSREYRGIAGELFF	TGTGCCACCAGCAGAGAGTACAGGGGAATAGCCGGGGAGCTGTTTTTT
many	14	TRBV4-3	TRBD1	TRBJ1-2	CASSQRQGLGGYTF	TGCGCCAGCAGCCAACGACAGGGTCTGGGCGGCTACACCTTC
NA	16	TRBV20-1	TRBD2	TRBJ2-3	CSPLPSSGSSTDTQYF	TGCAGTCCGTTACCTTCTAGCGGTTCTAGCACAGATACGCAGTATTTT
NA	15	TRBV7-9	NA	TRBJ2-4	CASSLVGVGENIQYF	TGTGCCAGCAGCTTAGTGGGAGTTGGCGAAAACATTCAGTACTTC
once	14	TRBV12-3/TRBV12-4	TRBD1	TRBJ1-2	CASRSTGENYGYTF	TGTGCCAGCAGATCGACAGGGGAAAACTATGGCTACACCTTC